This is a list of T cell receptor beta chains from one sample in a study of identical twins. TCRdb ran MiXCR on the 5' RACE reads and lists one entry per CDR3 protein. The sample lists over 200,000 distinct CDR3 sequences; roughly 7.1% were seen once. This same sample was also taken into another study, of T cells expressing NK-cell markers.

The sequencing sample was made of CD8+ T cells sorted from blood. All receptors derive from a woman aged 18-29 years in good health. CDR3s leave out the opening cysteine and the closing phenylalanine or tryptophan. Fields, in order: J gene, V gene, CDR3 protein.

j_gene: TRBJ2-2
v_gene: TRBV15
CDR3aa: ATSRAAGQIHTGELF

j_gene: TRBJ2-5
v_gene: TRBV12-3/TRBV12-4
CDR3aa: ASSVGVGREETQY

j_gene: TRBJ2-1
v_gene: TRBV24-1
CDR3aa: ATSDATSGRAGVGNEQF

j_gene: TRBJ1-1
v_gene: TRBV10-2
CDR3aa: ASTAGGYAEAF

j_gene: TRBJ2-2
v_gene: TRBV27
CDR3aa: ASSPGGGPNTGELF

j_gene: TRBJ2-5
v_gene: TRBV30
CDR3aa: AWSVSSVQETQY

j_gene: TRBJ2-1
v_gene: TRBV2
CDR3aa: ASLTSSGRYYEQF

j_gene: TRBJ2-3
v_gene: TRBV27
CDR3aa: ASSLFQGADTQY

j_gene: TRBJ2-5
v_gene: TRBV6-1
CDR3aa: AIGGPSYQETQY

j_gene: TRBJ2-7
v_gene: TRBV23-1
CDR3aa: ASSQAGGPSYEQY

j_gene: TRBJ2-5
v_gene: TRBV15
CDR3aa: ATSRDSATMETQY

j_gene: TRBJ1-2
v_gene: TRBV12-3/TRBV12-4
CDR3aa: ASGWDNYGYT

j_gene: TRBJ2-1
v_gene: TRBV2
CDR3aa: ASSDTGGVYNEQF

j_gene: TRBJ2-3
v_gene: TRBV11-2
CDR3aa: ASSSRGGADTQY

j_gene: TRBJ2-1
v_gene: TRBV7-9
CDR3aa: ASSYRQYNEQF

j_gene: TRBJ1-4
v_gene: TRBV7-6
CDR3aa: ASSTRREKLF

j_gene: TRBJ1-1
v_gene: TRBV9
CDR3aa: ASSNDVLTEAF

j_gene: TRBJ1-6
v_gene: TRBV19
CDR3aa: ASSILQGEGSPLH

j_gene: TRBJ2-5
v_gene: TRBV7-7
CDR3aa: ASSTSPAGGETQY

j_gene: TRBJ2-3
v_gene: TRBV28
CDR3aa: ASSALRTGIYTDTQY

j_gene: TRBJ2-6
v_gene: TRBV12-3/TRBV12-4
CDR3aa: ASSYVTGWANVLT

j_gene: TRBJ2-7
v_gene: TRBV11-1
CDR3aa: ASSSTTLMSRRDLEQY

j_gene: TRBJ1-1
v_gene: TRBV11-3
CDR3aa: ASSWRGATEAF

j_gene: TRBJ2-2
v_gene: TRBV20-1
CDR3aa: SATGTSTGELF

j_gene: TRBJ2-1
v_gene: TRBV7-3
CDR3aa: ASSPHGAGNEQF

j_gene: TRBJ2-2
v_gene: TRBV9
CDR3aa: ASSAAGVGELF

j_gene: TRBJ1-6
v_gene: TRBV12-3/TRBV12-4
CDR3aa: ASSSQGDRSPLH

j_gene: TRBJ2-7
v_gene: TRBV29-1
CDR3aa: SAGRDYEQY

j_gene: TRBJ2-2
v_gene: TRBV19
CDR3aa: ASSIAGGYTGELF

j_gene: TRBJ2-2
v_gene: TRBV2
CDR3aa: ASSEARDRGNTGELF

j_gene: TRBJ2-2
v_gene: TRBV4-1
CDR3aa: ASSYGTGGLGELF

j_gene: TRBJ2-1
v_gene: TRBV27
CDR3aa: ASSFVGTSGSRDEQF

j_gene: TRBJ2-7
v_gene: TRBV25-1
CDR3aa: ASSEFPGTYEQY

j_gene: TRBJ2-7
v_gene: TRBV9
CDR3aa: ASSGGLVGYEQY

j_gene: TRBJ2-5
v_gene: TRBV27
CDR3aa: ASSSTPAGETQY

j_gene: TRBJ1-1
v_gene: TRBV11-2
CDR3aa: ASSYHRGQAIEAF

j_gene: TRBJ1-5
v_gene: TRBV10-3
CDR3aa: AISVSGKGSGEPQH

j_gene: TRBJ1-3
v_gene: TRBV29-1
CDR3aa: SVGDRDGRNTIY

j_gene: TRBJ2-2
v_gene: TRBV27
CDR3aa: AIRSGANTGELF

j_gene: TRBJ2-5
v_gene: TRBV5-1
CDR3aa: ASSGGTSGVQETQY

j_gene: TRBJ2-3
v_gene: TRBV5-5
CDR3aa: ASSSTGGRSTDTQY

j_gene: TRBJ1-1
v_gene: TRBV2
CDR3aa: ASSGIEAF

j_gene: TRBJ2-5
v_gene: TRBV9
CDR3aa: ASSVGGKETQY

j_gene: TRBJ1-1
v_gene: TRBV9
CDR3aa: ASSGSPGGHSEAF

j_gene: TRBJ1-5
v_gene: TRBV29-1
CDR3aa: SVGYRPSSPQH